This TCR beta chain originates from a study of vaccination effects on CD4 cells after COVID-19. Study in general: Two convalescent patients gave samples 16 days and one week before vaccination.

Germline loops: CDR1 KGHSH, CDR2 LQKENI. The V end lost 2 bases, the J end lost 4 bases, and 11 bases lay between the germline ends. The CDR3 is made up of 14 amino acids. Worth noting for this clone: Its antigen is undetermined.

Scientists isolated CD4+ T cells after an approximately 11-day culture period ended. Both day 3 and day 7 saw half the medium replaced with IL-2 medium. Assay used: immunoSEQ multiplex PCR; TCRdb lists only in-frame clones, some missing. The sample yields 50,000 to 75,000 clones, approximately 72% seen once. Study-wide findings and caveats: Following vaccination, convalescents' spike-reactive clones were mostly new ones induced by the vaccine.

The chain is built from TRBV18 and TRBJ2-5, with D maybe TRBD1 (6 bases). The source material was CD4+ T cells from PBMCs cultured without peptide, sampled before COVID-19 vaccination. This TCR was sampled from a human donor who had a prior SARS-CoV-2 infection. CDR3 sequence: CASSPSRGGETQYF. The CDR3, as DNA: TGTGCCAGCTCACCAAGCCGAGGGGGAGAGACCCAGTACTTC.